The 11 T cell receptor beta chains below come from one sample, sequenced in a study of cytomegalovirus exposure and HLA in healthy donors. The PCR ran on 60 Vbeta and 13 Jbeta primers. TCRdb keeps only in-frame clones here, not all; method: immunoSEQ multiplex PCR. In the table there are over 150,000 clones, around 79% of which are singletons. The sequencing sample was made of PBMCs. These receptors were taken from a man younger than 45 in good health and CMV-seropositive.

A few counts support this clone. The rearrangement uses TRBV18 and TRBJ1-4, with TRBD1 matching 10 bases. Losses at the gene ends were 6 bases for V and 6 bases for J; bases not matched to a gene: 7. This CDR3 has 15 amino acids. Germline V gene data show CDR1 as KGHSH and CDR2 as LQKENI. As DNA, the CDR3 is TGTGCCAGCTCCCCCCGAGACAGGGGGCATGAAAAACTGTTTTTT. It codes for CASSPRDRGHEKLFF.

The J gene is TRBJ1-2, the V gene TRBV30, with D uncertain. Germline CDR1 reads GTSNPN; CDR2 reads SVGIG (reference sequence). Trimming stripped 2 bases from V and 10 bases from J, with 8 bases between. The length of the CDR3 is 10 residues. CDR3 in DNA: TGTGCCTGGAGTCGGGGTGACTACACCTTC. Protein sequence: CAWSRGDYTF. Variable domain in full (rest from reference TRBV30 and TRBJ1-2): SQTIHQWPATLVQPVGSPLSLECTVEGTSNPNLYWYRQAAGRGLQLLFYSVGIGQISSEVPQNLSASRPQDRQFILSSKKLLLSDSGFYLCAWSRGDYTFGSGTRLTVV.

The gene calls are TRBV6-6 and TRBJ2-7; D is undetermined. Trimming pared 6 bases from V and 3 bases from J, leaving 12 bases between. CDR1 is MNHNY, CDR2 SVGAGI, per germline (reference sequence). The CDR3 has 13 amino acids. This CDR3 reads CASRTPDLYEQYF. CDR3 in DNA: TGTGCCAGCAGAACCCCAGATCTCTACGAGCAGTACTTC.

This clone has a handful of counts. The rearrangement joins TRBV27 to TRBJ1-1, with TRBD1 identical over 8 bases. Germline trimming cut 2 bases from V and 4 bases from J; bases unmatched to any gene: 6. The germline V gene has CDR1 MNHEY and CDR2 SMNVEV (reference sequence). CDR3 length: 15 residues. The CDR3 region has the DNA TGTGCCAGCAGTTTACCAGGGGGCGAAGGCACTGAAGCTTTCTTT. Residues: CASSLPGGEGTEAFF.

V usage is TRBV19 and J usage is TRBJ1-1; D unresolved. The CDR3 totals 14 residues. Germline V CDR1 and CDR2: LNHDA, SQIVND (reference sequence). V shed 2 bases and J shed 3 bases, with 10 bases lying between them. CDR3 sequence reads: CASSINALDTEAFF. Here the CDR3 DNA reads TGTGCCAGTAGTATAAACGCTTTAGACACTGAAGCTTTCTTT.

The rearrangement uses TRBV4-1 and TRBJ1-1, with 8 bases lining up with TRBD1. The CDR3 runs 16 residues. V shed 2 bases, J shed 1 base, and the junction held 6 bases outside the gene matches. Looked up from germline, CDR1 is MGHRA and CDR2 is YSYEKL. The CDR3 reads CASSQYHRGSNTEAFF. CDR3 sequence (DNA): TGCGCCAGCAGCCAATACCACAGGGGGTCGAACACTGAAGCTTTCTTT.

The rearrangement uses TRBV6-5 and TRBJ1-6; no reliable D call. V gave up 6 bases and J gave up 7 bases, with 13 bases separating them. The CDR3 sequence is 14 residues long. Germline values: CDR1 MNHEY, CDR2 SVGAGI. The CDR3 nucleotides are TGTGCCAGCAGGATAAACACCCTGAATTCACCCCTCCACTTT. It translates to CASRINTLNSPLHF.

The CDR3 bases are TGTGCCAGCTCACCAGGAGAGACAGGGCTATACGAGCAGTACTTC. Amino acid sequence: CASSPGETGLYEQYF. The V call is TRBV18, the J call TRBJ2-7, with TRBD1 matching over 7 bases. The CDR3 extends over 15 amino acids. CDR1 KGHSH and CDR2 LQKENI come from the germline V gene. The V gene end was trimmed by 2 bases and the J gene end by 4 bases; junction bases not matched to a gene: 8.

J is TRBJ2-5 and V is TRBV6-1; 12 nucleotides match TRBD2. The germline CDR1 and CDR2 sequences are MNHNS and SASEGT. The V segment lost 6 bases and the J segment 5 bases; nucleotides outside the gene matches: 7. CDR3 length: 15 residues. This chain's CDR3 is CASSREGLAGETQYF. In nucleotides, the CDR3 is TGTGCCAGCAGCCGAGAGGGACTAGCGGGCGAGACCCAGTACTTC.

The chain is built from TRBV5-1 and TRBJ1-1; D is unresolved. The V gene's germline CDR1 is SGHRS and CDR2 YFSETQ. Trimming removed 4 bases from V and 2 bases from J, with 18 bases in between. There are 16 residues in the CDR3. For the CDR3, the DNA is TGCGCCAGCAGCCCGGGTAGTTGGGTATTTAACACTGAAGCTTTCTTT. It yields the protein CASSPGSWVFNTEAFF.

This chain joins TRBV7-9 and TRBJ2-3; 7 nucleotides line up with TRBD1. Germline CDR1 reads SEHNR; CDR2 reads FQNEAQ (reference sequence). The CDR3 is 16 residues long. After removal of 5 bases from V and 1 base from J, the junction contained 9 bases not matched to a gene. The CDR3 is CASSHTGVYGTDTQYF. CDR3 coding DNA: TGTGCCAGCAGCCATACAGGGGTTTACGGCACAGATACGCAGTATTTT.